The rows below give T cell receptor beta chains drawn from one sample of a study of CD8 T cells in Susac syndrome. TCRdb independently ran MiXCR on the immunoSEQ multiplex PCR reads; one entry per CDR3 protein. This sample has some 180,000 distinct CDR3 sequences, with roughly 94% found just once. Sequencing was performed on CD4+ T cells from PBMCs. These receptors were taken from a human donor with Susac syndrome. Each CDR3 is given with its conserved first and last residue. The D gene is left open where the match is weak. Some rows have no size entry. The others give once, few or many, or a class for an expanded clone.

>.|TRBV28|TRBD2|TRBJ2-7|13
CATILAGEYEQYF
TGTGCCACCATACTAGCGGGAGAATACGAGCAGTACTTC
>.|TRBV11-2|TRBD1|TRBJ1-6|14
CASSRDSANSPLHF
TGTGCCAGCAGCCGGGACAGCGCGAATTCACCCCTCCACTTT
>.|TRBV20-1|TRBD1|TRBJ1-4|11
CSADRDEKLFF
TGCAGTGCTGACAGGGATGAAAAACTGTTTTTT
>.|TRBV18|TRBD1|TRBJ1-2|14
CASSPPGQGFGYTF
TGTGCCAGCTCACCACCGGGACAGGGTTTTGGCTACACCTTC
>.|TRBV7-2|TRBD1|TRBJ2-7|15
CASSLVGTGVYEQYF
TGTGCCAGCAGCTTAGTTGGGACAGGGGTCTACGAGCAGTACTTC
>.|TRBV28|.|TRBJ2-1|12
CASRAASDEQFF
TGTGCCAGCAGGGCGGCCAGCGATGAGCAGTTCTTC
>.|TRBV12-3/TRBV12-4|.|TRBJ2-5|15
CASSLTGRGVETQYF
TGTGCCAGCAGCCTGACTGGCAGGGGGGTTGAGACCCAGTACTTC
>.|TRBV24-1|TRBD2|TRBJ2-1|16
CATSDTSGSSYNEQFF
TGTGCCACCAGTGACACTAGCGGGAGTTCCTACAATGAGCAGTTCTTC
>.|TRBV11-2|.|TRBJ2-1|13
CASSSSAGIEQFF
TGTGCCAGCAGCTCCTCGGCCGGGATAGAGCAGTTCTTC
>.|TRBV28|.|TRBJ2-7|15
CASSPQSLSSYEQYF
TGTGCCAGCAGTCCCCAGTCCTTGAGCTCCTACGAGCAGTACTTC
>.|TRBV20-1|TRBD1|TRBJ1-2|13
CSARGRGGSGYTF
TGCAGTGCTAGGGGCAGGGGGGGAAGTGGCTACACCTTC
>.|TRBV29-1|TRBD1|TRBJ1-2|15
CSVEVQGGANYGYTF
TGCAGCGTTGAAGTACAGGGGGGAGCTAACTATGGCTACACCTTC
>once|TRBV20-1|.|TRBJ1-5|12
CSARAGAQPQHF
TGCAGTGCTAGAGCGGGGGCTCAGCCCCAGCATTTT
>.|TRBV5-1|.|TRBJ2-1|17
CASSSHGFKGTYNEQFF
TGCGCCAGCAGCTCCCACGGGTTTAAGGGGACCTACAATGAGCAGTTCTTC
>.|TRBV29-1|.|TRBJ2-3|14
CSVEDPGGTDTQYF
TGCAGCGTTGAAGATCCGGGAGGCACAGATACGCAGTATTTT
>.|TRBV12-3/TRBV12-4|.|TRBJ1-2|14
CASSFGRTIYGYTF
TGTGCCAGCAGTTTCGGCAGGACGATCTATGGCTACACCTTC
>.|TRBV7-7|.|TRBJ2-3|13
CASSLEWTDTQYF
TGTGCTAGCAGCTTAGAGTGGACAGATACGCAGTATTTT
>.|TRBV12-5|TRBD1|TRBJ2-2|15
CASGTGTGRTGELFF
TGTGCTAGTGGTACCGGGACAGGACGCACCGGGGAGCTGTTTTTT
>.|TRBV6-2/TRBV6-3|.|TRBJ1-1|18
CASSYSTIAGTLNTEAFF
TGTGCCAGCAGTTACTCGACCATAGCTGGGACGTTGAACACTGAAGCTTTCTTT
>.|TRBV3-1|.|TRBJ1-1|13
CASSQEARGQAFF
TGTGCCAGCAGCCAAGAAGCGAGGGGACAAGCTTTCTTT
>.|TRBV6-5|.|TRBJ2-2|17
CASSYTSGFWSTGELFF
TGTGCCAGCAGTTACACCTCAGGGTTTTGGAGCACCGGGGAGCTGTTTTTT
>.|TRBV7-2|.|TRBJ2-1|15
CASSLRANAYNEQFF
TGTGCCAGCAGCTTAAGGGCGAATGCCTACAATGAGCAGTTCTTC
>.|TRBV18|TRBD2|TRBJ2-1|15
CASSQAGSGKNEQFF
TGTGCCAGCTCACAAGCTGGTAGCGGGAAAAATGAGCAGTTCTTC
>.|TRBV5-1|.|TRBJ1-5|14
CASSLEGVDQPQHF
TGCGCCAGCAGCTTGGAAGGGGTCGATCAGCCCCAGCATTTT
>.|TRBV29-1|.|TRBJ1-1|17
CSVVAEGGWYWDTEAFF
TGCAGCGTTGTAGCGGAGGGAGGGTGGTATTGGGACACTGAAGCTTTCTTT
>.|TRBV5-1|.|TRBJ2-2|13
CASSFTGAGELFF
TGCGCCAGCAGCTTTACGGGGGCCGGGGAGCTGTTTTTT
>once|TRBV30|TRBD1|TRBJ1-2|14
CAWSVQQGAPGYTF
TGTGCCTGGAGTGTACAACAGGGGGCTCCTGGCTACACCTTC
>.|TRBV12-3/TRBV12-4|.|TRBJ2-5|16
CASSTIGGGLGETQYF
TGTGCCAGCAGCACTATAGGGGGTGGGCTTGGGGAGACCCAGTACTTC
>.|TRBV9|.|TRBJ2-5|15
CASSEGGDSQETQYF
TGTGCCAGCAGCGAGGGGGGGGACAGTCAAGAGACCCAGTACTTC
>.|TRBV20-1|TRBD2|TRBJ2-2|14
CSAKSPGGTGELFF
TGCAGTGCGAAGAGCCCGGGGGGCACCGGGGAGCTGTTTTTT
>.|TRBV28|.|TRBJ2-7|14
CASSFQRSIYEQYF
TGTGCCAGCAGTTTTCAGCGGTCAATATACGAGCAGTACTTC
>.|TRBV18|.|TRBJ2-7|14
CASSSTGQRYEQYF
TGTGCCAGCTCATCTACCGGACAGCGCTACGAGCAGTACTTC
>once|TRBV12-3/TRBV12-4|.|TRBJ2-3|14
CASSLGVAGNTQYF
TGTGCCAGCAGTCTGGGGGTGGCCGGGAATACGCAGTATTTT
>.|TRBV5-1|.|TRBJ2-5|15
CASSLGVMYQETQYF
TGCGCCAGCAGCTTGGGTGTGATGTACCAAGAGACCCAGTACTTC
>.|TRBV7-9|TRBD1|TRBJ2-2|15
CASPLEGAVTGELFF
TGTGCCAGCCCACTCGAGGGGGCCGTCACCGGGGAGCTGTTTTTT
>.|TRBV12-3/TRBV12-4|.|TRBJ2-3|14
CASSLAGSADTQYF
TGTGCCAGCAGTTTAGCGGGCTCAGCAGATACGCAGTATTTT
>.|TRBV11-2|.|TRBJ1-1|14
CASSPTRVNTEAFF
TGTGCCAGCAGCCCAACGAGGGTAAACACTGAAGCTTTCTTT
>once|TRBV4-1|.|TRBJ1-1|12
CASSQDLRGAFF
TGCGCCAGCAGCCAAGATTTGAGGGGAGCTTTCTTT
>.|TRBV28|.|TRBJ2-7|12
CATTQSSYEQYF
TGTGCCACGACTCAAAGCTCCTACGAGCAGTACTTC
>.|TRBV20-1|TRBD2|TRBJ2-1|14
CSPRGLAGFNEQFF
TGCAGCCCGAGGGGACTAGCGGGATTCAATGAGCAGTTCTTC